The next 21 T cell receptor beta chains were all read from a single sample in a study of early T cells in non-severe SARS-CoV-2 infection. TCRdb re-analysed the 5' RACE reads in MiXCR, keeping a single row per CDR3 protein. This repertoire shows more than 55,000 distinct CDR3 sequences, approximately 4.6% found once; its top ten account for approximately 3.6%. Material: whole blood, obtained at baseline. The receptors were gathered from an adult who was a healthcare worker with PCR-confirmed SARS-CoV-2 infection or an uninfected control (not recorded which). The donor label of this sample is uncertain.

The V and J genes are TRBV18 and TRBJ1-6, with D hard to call. V was cut by 4 bases and J by 5 bases, with 6 bases left in between. From germline, CDR1 is KGHSH and CDR2 LQKENI. This CDR3 comprises 13 residues. CDR3 sequence reads: CASSQQNNSPLHF. The CDR3 DNA sequence: TGTGCCAGCTCACAGCAGAATAATTCACCCCTCCACTTT.

This clonotype showed up many times. The chain couples TRBV21-1 to TRBJ2-7; the D call TRBD2 from the table was never checked on the DNA. TRBV21-1 is marked as a pseudogene. This CDR3 contains 18 residues. CDR3: CASSKVRQSQGATYEQYF. As DNA, the CDR3 is TGTGCCAGCAGCAAAGTACGACAGTCCCAAGGGGCTACCTACGAGCAGTACTTC.

This clonotype was picked up many times. This chain uses TRBV6-2 or TRBV6-3 with TRBJ2-5; D tentatively reads TRBD1 or TRBD2 (6 bases each). The CDR3 covers 14 residues. The germline CDR1 and CDR2 sequences are MNHEY and SVGEGT. V shed 6 bases and J shed 5 bases, with 16 bases lying between them. CDR3 in DNA: TGTGCCAGCAGCCCTTCGGGGGCGGAGGAGACCCAGTACTTC. Translated: CASSPSGAEETQYF.

This clonotype was counted ten times or more. The chain uses TRBV6-1 and TRBJ1-1, with TRBD1 matching over 9 bases. The V gene's germline CDR1 is MNHNS and CDR2 SASEGT. CDR3 length: 13 residues. Trimming cost V 6 bases and J 2 bases; bases outside gene matches: 1. Here the CDR3 DNA reads TGTGCCAGCAGGGACAGGGGAAACACTGAAGCTTTCTTT. This gives the protein CASRDRGNTEAFF.

This clonotype was seen many times. The V gene is TRBV20-1, the J gene TRBJ2-3; D is perhaps TRBD1 or TRBD2 (6 bases each). Trimming shortened V by 3 bases and J by 6 bases, and 13 bases separated the two germline ends. The CDR3 is 13 residues long. Germline values: CDR1 DFQATT, CDR2 SNEGSKA (reference sequence). The CDR3 region is CSARMGGRDTQYF. CDR3 DNA sequence: TGCAGTGCTAGGATGGGGGGCAGGGATACGCAGTATTTT.

This clonotype has at least ten counts. This chain's CDR3 is CSAWDSRGFQLTYEQYF. CDR3 coding DNA: TGCAGTGCCTGGGATAGCAGGGGTTTCCAATTAACCTACGAGCAGTACTTC. V is TRBV20-1 and J is TRBJ2-7; possibly TRBD1 for D (6 bases). Trimming took 6 bases from V and 2 from J, leaving 26 bases between them. The CDR3 extends over 17 amino acids. Germline CDR1 and CDR2: DFQATT and SNEGSKA (reference sequence).

In its sample, this clonotype was seen many times. The chain is built from TRBV7-2 and TRBJ2-7; a possible D gene is TRBD1 (6 bases). The CDR3 extends over 14 amino acids. Trimming removed 0 bases from V and 3 bases from J, with 9 bases in between. CDR1 and CDR2 (germline): SGHTA, FQGNSA. DNA for the CDR3: TGTGCCAGCAGCTTAGCCCCGGACAGCTACGAGCAGTACTTC. The encoded protein is CASSLAPDSYEQYF.

This clonotype was seen ten or more times. In DNA form, the CDR3 reads TGCGCCAGCAGCTTCTTTTTGGGGGAGGCCACTGAAGCTTTCTTT. Translation: CASSFFLGEATEAFF. The chain links TRBV5-1 to TRBJ1-1; a weak D match, TRBD1 (5 bases). Germline V lookup: CDR1 SGHRS, CDR2 YFSETQ. V dropped 2 bases and J dropped 4 bases, with 15 bases sitting between them. The CDR3 consists of 15 residues.

J is TRBJ1-1 and V is TRBV28; maybe TRBD1 (5 bases). The CDR3 has 16 residues. The germline CDR1 and CDR2 sequences are MDHEN and SYDVKM. V lost 5 bases, J lost 1 base, and 17 bases lay in between. CDR3 in DNA: TGTGCCAGCAGTCCACTAGGGGCGGGGGAGAACACTGAAGCTTTCTTT. Translating it yields CASSPLGAGENTEAFF.

V gene TRBV5-1 combines with J gene TRBJ2-7, with 8 bases identical to TRBD2. The CDR3 runs to 15 residues. With 4 bases clipped from V and 5 bases from J, the junction kept 11 bases outside the gene matches. CDR1 SGHRS and CDR2 YFSETQ come from the germline V gene. The CDR3 sequence: CASSATGGTRDEQYF. CDR3 sequence (DNA): TGCGCCAGCAGCGCGACGGGCGGGACTAGGGACGAGCAGTACTTC.

Only a few counts were recorded for this clonotype. The CDR3 nucleotides are TGTGCCAGCAGTTCACGGCCCCAACCTTACGAGCAGTACTTC. Protein: CASSSRPQPYEQYF. This chain joins TRBV7-2 and TRBJ2-7; D gene ambiguous. V lost 6 bases and J 4 bases, leaving 16 bases between the germline ends. The CDR3 spans 14 residues. CDR1 is SGHTA, CDR2 FQGNSA, per germline.

This clonotype turned up a few times. The chain recombines TRBV7-9 with TRBJ1-1; D is perhaps TRBD1 (5 bases). Trimming took off 2 bases at V and 5 bases at J, with 12 bases between the two ends. Germline V lookup: CDR1 SEHNR, CDR2 FQNEAQ (reference sequence). The CDR3 totals 14 residues. The CDR3, as DNA: TGTGCCAGCAGCTTATCGGTAGGGGAAACTGAAGCTTTCTTT. It encodes CASSLSVGETEAFF.

At least ten counts were recorded for this clonotype. The V gene is TRBV12-3 or TRBV12-4, the J gene TRBJ1-5; D is ambiguous. V was trimmed by 5 bases and J by 0 bases, leaving 8 bases between them. There are 14 residues in the CDR3. The CDR3 is CASSPEYSNQPQHF. The CDR3 DNA reads as TGTGCCAGCAGTCCAGAGTATAGCAATCAGCCCCAGCATTTT.

This clonotype was detected only a few times. The chain uses TRBV2 and TRBJ2-1, with D tentatively TRBD1 (6 bases). The CDR3 spans 14 residues. V was trimmed by 2 bases and J by 2 bases, leaving 7 bases between them. The germline CDR1 and CDR2 sequences are SNHLY and FYNNEI. The CDR3 DNA is TGTGCCAGCAGTGAAAGGGGGACCTACAATGAGCAGTTCTTC. Translated, it gives CASSERGTYNEQFF.

This clonotype came up many times. The gene calls are TRBV10-2 and TRBJ1-1; possible D gene TRBD1, 5 bases. The CDR3 contains 14 residues. Germline V lookup: CDR1 WSHSY, CDR2 SAAADI. V was trimmed by 6 bases and J by 6 bases, leaving 17 bases between them. CDR3 in amino acids: CASSVRVPAAEAFF. The DNA for the CDR3 is TGCGCCAGCAGCGTCAGGGTCCCGGCCGCTGAAGCTTTCTTT.

This clonotype was counted at least ten times. The J gene is TRBJ2-7, the V gene TRBV20-1; perhaps TRBD1 as D (7 bases). Per the germline V gene, CDR1 is DFQATT and CDR2 is SNEGSKA (reference sequence). The V end lost 3 bases, the J end lost 0 bases, and 15 bases lay between the germline ends. This CDR3 comprises 15 residues. CDR3 coding DNA: TGCAGTGCTAGGGGGGGACAGATATTCTCCTACGAGCAGTACTTC. Its translation: CSARGGQIFSYEQYF.

At least ten counts were recorded for this clonotype. The V and J genes are TRBV6-5 and TRBJ2-2; D might be TRBD1 (6 bases). The V and J ends lost 6 bases and 4 bases respectively, with 12 bases between them. Germline V gene data show CDR1 as MNHEY and CDR2 as SVGAGI. CDR3 length equals 14 residues. CDR3 in amino acids: CASSFYRATGELFF. CDR3 nucleotide sequence: TGTGCCAGCAGCTTCTACAGGGCCACCGGGGAGCTGTTTTTT.

This clonotype was observed a handful of times. CDR3 DNA: TGTGCCAGCAGTTTTGGGGAAAACCAGCCCCAGCATTTT. It translates to CASSFGENQPQHF. The chain combines TRBV12-3 or TRBV12-4 with TRBJ1-5; D is ambiguous. V dropped 3 bases and J dropped 7 bases, with 10 bases sitting between them. The CDR3 loop spans 13 amino acids.

There are many counts of this clonotype. The chain is built from TRBV11-2 and TRBJ2-7, with 7 bases fitting TRBD1. With 3 bases clipped from V and 4 bases from J, the junction kept 9 bases outside the gene matches. This CDR3 region has 15 residues. The germline CDR1 and CDR2 sequences are SGHAT and FQNNGV. The DNA of the CDR3 is TGTGCCAGCAGCTTCGACAGGGCGCGCTTTTACGAGCAGTACTTC. It yields the protein CASSFDRARFYEQYF.

V usage is TRBV12-5 and J usage is TRBJ2-5; TRBD1 might be the D (6 bases). This CDR3 comprises 15 residues. With 1 base removed from V and 2 bases from J, the gap between germline ends came to 11 bases. Germline assignment: CDR1 LGHNT and CDR2 FRNRAP. CDR3 sequence (DNA): TGTGCTAGTGGTTTGGGGACAGCCCTGCAAGAGACCCAGTACTTC. Encoded protein: CASGLGTALQETQYF.

Points on this clonotype: A read error is possible here, since a much larger clone lies one base away. This chain joins TRBV11-2 and TRBJ2-5, with 7 bases fitting TRBD1. The CDR3 has 16 residues. CDR1 is SGHAT, CDR2 FQNNGV, per germline. The CDR3 bases are TGTGCCAGCAGCTCGCGAGGGGGCCTGAGCCAAGTGACCCAGTACTTC. Translation: CASSSRGGLSQVTQYF.